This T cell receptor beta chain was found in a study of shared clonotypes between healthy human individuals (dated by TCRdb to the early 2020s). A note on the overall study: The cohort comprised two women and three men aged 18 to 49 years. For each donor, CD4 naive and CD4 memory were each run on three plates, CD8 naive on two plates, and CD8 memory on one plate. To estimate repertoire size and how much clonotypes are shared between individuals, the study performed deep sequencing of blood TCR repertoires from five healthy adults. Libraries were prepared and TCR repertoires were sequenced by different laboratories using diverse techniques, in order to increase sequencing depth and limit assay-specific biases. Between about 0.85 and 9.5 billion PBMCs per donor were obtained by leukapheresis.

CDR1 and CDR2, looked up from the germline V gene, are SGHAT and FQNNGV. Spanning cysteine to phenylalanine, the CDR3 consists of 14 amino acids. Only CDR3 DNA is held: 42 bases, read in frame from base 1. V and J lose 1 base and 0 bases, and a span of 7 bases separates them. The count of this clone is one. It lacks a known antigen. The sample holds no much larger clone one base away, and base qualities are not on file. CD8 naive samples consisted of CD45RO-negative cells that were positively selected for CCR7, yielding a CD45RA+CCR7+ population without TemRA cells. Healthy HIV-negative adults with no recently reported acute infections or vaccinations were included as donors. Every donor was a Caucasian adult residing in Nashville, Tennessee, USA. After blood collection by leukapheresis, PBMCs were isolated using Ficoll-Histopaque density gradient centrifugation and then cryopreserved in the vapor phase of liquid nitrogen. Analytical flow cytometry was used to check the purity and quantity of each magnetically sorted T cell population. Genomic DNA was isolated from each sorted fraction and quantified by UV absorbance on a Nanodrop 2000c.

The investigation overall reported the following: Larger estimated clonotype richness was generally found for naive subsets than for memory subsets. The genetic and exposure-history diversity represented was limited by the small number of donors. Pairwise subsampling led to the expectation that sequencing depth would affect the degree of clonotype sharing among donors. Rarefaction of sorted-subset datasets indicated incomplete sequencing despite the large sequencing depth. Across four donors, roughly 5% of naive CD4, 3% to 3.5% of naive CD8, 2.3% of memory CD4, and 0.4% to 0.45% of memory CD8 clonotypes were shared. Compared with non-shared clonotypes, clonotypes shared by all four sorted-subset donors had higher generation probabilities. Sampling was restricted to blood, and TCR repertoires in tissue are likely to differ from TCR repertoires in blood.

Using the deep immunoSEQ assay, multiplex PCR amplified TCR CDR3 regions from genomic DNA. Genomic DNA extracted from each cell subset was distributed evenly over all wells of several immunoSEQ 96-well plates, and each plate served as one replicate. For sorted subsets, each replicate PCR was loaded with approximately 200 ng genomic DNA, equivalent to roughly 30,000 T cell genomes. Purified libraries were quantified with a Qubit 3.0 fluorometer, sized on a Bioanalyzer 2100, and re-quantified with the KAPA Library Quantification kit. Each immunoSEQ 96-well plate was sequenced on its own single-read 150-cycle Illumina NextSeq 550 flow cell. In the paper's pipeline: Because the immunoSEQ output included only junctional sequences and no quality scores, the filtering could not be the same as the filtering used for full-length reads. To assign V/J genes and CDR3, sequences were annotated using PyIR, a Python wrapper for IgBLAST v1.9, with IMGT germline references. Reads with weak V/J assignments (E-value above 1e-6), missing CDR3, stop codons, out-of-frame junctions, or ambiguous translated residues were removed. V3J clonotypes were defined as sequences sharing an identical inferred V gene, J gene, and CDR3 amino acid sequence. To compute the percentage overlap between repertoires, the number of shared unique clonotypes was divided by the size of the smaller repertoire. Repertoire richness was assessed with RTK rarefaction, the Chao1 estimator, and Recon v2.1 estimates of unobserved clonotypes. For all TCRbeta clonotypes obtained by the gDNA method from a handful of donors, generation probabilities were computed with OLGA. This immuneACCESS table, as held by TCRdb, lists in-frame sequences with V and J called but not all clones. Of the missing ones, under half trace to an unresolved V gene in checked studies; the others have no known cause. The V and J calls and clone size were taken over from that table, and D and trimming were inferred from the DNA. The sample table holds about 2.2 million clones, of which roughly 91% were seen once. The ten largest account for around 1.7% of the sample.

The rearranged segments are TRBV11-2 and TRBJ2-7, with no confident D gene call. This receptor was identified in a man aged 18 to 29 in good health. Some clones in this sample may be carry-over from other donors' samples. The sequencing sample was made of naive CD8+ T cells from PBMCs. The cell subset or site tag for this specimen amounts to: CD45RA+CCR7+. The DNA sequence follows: TGTGCCAGCAGCTTAGCCTACCGCTCCTACGAGCAGTACTTC. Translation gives CASSLAYRSYEQYF.